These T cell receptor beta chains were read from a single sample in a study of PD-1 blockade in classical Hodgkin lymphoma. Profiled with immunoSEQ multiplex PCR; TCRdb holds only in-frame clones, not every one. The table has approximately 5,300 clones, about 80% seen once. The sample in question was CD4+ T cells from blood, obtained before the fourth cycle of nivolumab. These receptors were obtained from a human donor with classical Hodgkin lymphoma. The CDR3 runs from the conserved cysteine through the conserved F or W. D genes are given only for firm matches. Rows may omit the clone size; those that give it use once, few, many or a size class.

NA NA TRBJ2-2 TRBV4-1 CASSKRGPGDTGELFF TGCGCCAGCAGCAAAAGAGGCCCGGGTGACACCGGGGAGCTGTTTTTT
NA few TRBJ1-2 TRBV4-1 CASSLHSEAGYTF TGCGCCAGCAGCCTCCATTCGGAAGCAGGCTACACCTTC
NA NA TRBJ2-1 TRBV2 CASGEGGYNEQFF TGTGCCAGCGGGGAGGGGGGTTACAATGAGCAGTTCTTC
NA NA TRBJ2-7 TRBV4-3 CASSQATGEQYF TGCGCCAGCAGCCAGGCGACGGGGGAGCAGTACTTC
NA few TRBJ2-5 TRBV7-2 CASSLRLGVQTQYF TGTGCCAGCAGCTTAAGATTGGGCGTCCAGACCCAGTACTTC
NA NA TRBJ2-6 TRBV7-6 CASSLVSGANVLTF TGTGCCAGCAGCTTAGTCTCTGGGGCCAACGTCCTGACTTTC
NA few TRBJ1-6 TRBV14 CASSHGPLGNLALHF TGTGCCAGCAGCCACGGACCCTTAGGCAATTTGGCCCTCCACTTT
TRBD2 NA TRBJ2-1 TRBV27 CASSLKAGGTRGQFF TGTGCCAGCAGTTTAAAAGCGGGGGGGACCCGGGGCCAGTTCTTC
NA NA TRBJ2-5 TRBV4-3 CASSQALGADGETQYF TGCGCCAGCAGCCAAGCCCTGGGGGCGGATGGAGAGACCCAGTACTTC
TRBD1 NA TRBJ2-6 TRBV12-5 CASGLVLSLTGGPSGANVLTF TGTGCTAGTGGTTTGGTACTCTCCCTCACAGGGGGCCCCTCTGGGGCCAACGTCCTGACTTTC
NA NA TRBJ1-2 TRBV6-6 CASAGMTYGYTF TGTGCCAGCGCCGGGATGACGTATGGCTACACCTTC
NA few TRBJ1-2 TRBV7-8 CASSLEDLRINYGYTF TGTGCCAGCAGCTTGGAGGACCTACGAATCAACTATGGCTACACCTTC
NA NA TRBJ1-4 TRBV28 CASSRPLTLGDEKLFF TGTGCCAGCAGCCGACCCTTGACCCTCGGAGATGAAAAACTGTTTTTT
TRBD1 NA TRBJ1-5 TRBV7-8 CASSPRTGVVSNQPQHF TGTGCCAGCAGCCCAAGGACAGGAGTTGTTAGCAATCAGCCCCAGCATTTT
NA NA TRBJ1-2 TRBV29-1 CSVDSGYGYTF TGCAGCGTTGACTCAGGCTATGGCTACACCTTC
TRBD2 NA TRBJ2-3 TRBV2 CASGGAGGTDTQYF TGTGCCAGCGGCGGGGCGGGGGGCACAGATACGCAGTATTTT
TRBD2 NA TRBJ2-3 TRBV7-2 CASSRSGGLLGGQYF TGTGCCAGCAGCCGAAGCGGGGGGCTGTTGGGCGGGCAGTATTTT
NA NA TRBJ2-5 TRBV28 CASSLYFQETQYF TGTGCCAGCAGTTTATACTTTCAAGAGACCCAGTACTTC
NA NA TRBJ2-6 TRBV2 CASSEARAFSGANVLTF TGTGCCAGCAGTGAAGCGCGGGCCTTCTCCGGGGCCAACGTCCTGACTTTC
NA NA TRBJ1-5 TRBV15 CATSREGQGISGFSNQPQHF TGTGCCACCAGCAGAGAGGGTCAGGGAATCAGTGGTTTTAGCAATCAGCCCCAGCATTTT
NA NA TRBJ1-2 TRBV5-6 CASSLFLGNYGYTF TGTGCCAGCAGCTTGTTTCTGGGGAACTATGGCTACACCTTC
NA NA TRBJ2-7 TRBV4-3 CASSPRDRSSYEQYF TGCGCCAGCAGCCCGCGGGACCGGAGCTCCTACGAGCAGTACTTC
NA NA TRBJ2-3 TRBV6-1 CASSQTDTQYF TGTGCCAGCAGTCAAACAGATACGCAGTATTTT